This is a list of T cell receptor beta chains from one sample in a study of follicular helper T cells after annual influenza vaccination. Clones were sequenced by immunoSEQ multiplex PCR, and TCRdb holds only the in-frame ones, with some missing. The top ten clones hold around 0.73% of a sample with several thousand clones, roughly 80% of them seen once. The source material was CXCR5- memory CD4+ T cells sorted from blood, sampled on the day of influenza vaccination. Receptor source: an adult who received the influenza vaccine. CDR3s include the opening cysteine and the closing phenylalanine or tryptophan. The D gene is left open where the match is weak. Expanded clones get a size class; other rows say once, few or many, or leave the size out.

d_gene: -; abundance: -; j_gene: TRBJ2-7; len: 15; v_gene: TRBV7-2; CDR3aa: CASSLGFTISYEQYF; CDR3nt: TGTGCCAGCAGCTTAGGGTTTACAATCTCCTACGAGCAGTACTTC
d_gene: -; abundance: -; j_gene: TRBJ1-3; len: 16; v_gene: TRBV7-9; CDR3aa: CASSLVPVSSGNTIYF; CDR3nt: TGTGCCAGCAGCTTAGTTCCGGTTTCCTCTGGAAACACCATATATTTT
d_gene: TRBD1; abundance: -; j_gene: TRBJ2-3; len: 15; v_gene: TRBV5-8; CDR3aa: CASSQTGTATDTQYF; CDR3nt: TGTGCCAGCAGCCAGACAGGGACCGCCACAGATACGCAGTATTTT
d_gene: -; abundance: -; j_gene: TRBJ2-2; len: 14; v_gene: TRBV6-5; CDR3aa: CASRTPGVNGELFF; CDR3nt: TGTGCCAGCAGAACCCCGGGGGTGAACGGGGAGCTGTTTTTT
d_gene: TRBD2; abundance: -; j_gene: TRBJ2-1; len: 13; v_gene: TRBV9; CDR3aa: CASSVPAGGQQFF; CDR3nt: TGTGCCAGCAGCGTACCCGCGGGGGGGCAGCAGTTCTTC
d_gene: TRBD1; abundance: -; j_gene: TRBJ1-2; len: 15; v_gene: TRBV5-8; CDR3aa: CASSHSTGFHYGYTF; CDR3nt: TGTGCCAGCAGCCATTCGACAGGGTTCCACTATGGCTACACCTTC
d_gene: TRBD1; abundance: -; j_gene: TRBJ1-2; len: 15; v_gene: TRBV7-2; CDR3aa: CASSFRQGADYGYTF; CDR3nt: TGTGCCAGCAGCTTCCGACAGGGGGCAGACTATGGCTACACCTTC
d_gene: -; abundance: -; j_gene: TRBJ1-2; len: 15; v_gene: TRBV7-9; CDR3aa: CASSRNSGGNYGYTF; CDR3nt: TGTGCCAGCAGCCGCAACTCTGGGGGTAACTATGGCTACACCTTC
d_gene: -; abundance: -; j_gene: TRBJ1-5; len: 16; v_gene: TRBV5-6; CDR3aa: CASSLGPPAGNQPQHF; CDR3nt: TGTGCCAGCAGCTTGGGGCCGCCGGCGGGCAATCAGCCCCAGCATTTT
d_gene: TRBD1; abundance: -; j_gene: TRBJ2-4; len: 14; v_gene: TRBV19; CDR3aa: CASSVQGTRDIQYF; CDR3nt: TGTGCCAGTAGTGTACAGGGGACGCGGGACATTCAGTACTTC
d_gene: -; abundance: -; j_gene: TRBJ2-1; len: 16; v_gene: TRBV7-9; CDR3aa: CASSLASGAGYNEQFF; CDR3nt: TGTGCCAGCAGCTTAGCCTCAGGGGCGGGATACAATGAGCAGTTCTTC
d_gene: -; abundance: -; j_gene: TRBJ2-3; len: 12; v_gene: TRBV5-5; CDR3aa: CASSSHTDTQYF; CDR3nt: TGTGCCAGCAGCTCCCACACAGATACGCAGTATTTT
d_gene: -; abundance: -; j_gene: TRBJ2-1; len: 16; v_gene: TRBV21-1; CDR3aa: CASSKASGHKYNEQFF; CDR3nt: TGTGCCAGCAGCAAAGCGTCGGGACATAAATACAATGAGCAGTTCTTC
d_gene: TRBD2; abundance: -; j_gene: TRBJ2-5; len: 16; v_gene: TRBV7-8; CDR3aa: CASRSSGGLNQETQYF; CDR3nt: TGTGCCAGCAGATCGAGCGGGGGGCTAAACCAAGAGACCCAGTACTTC
d_gene: TRBD1; abundance: -; j_gene: TRBJ2-7; len: 15; v_gene: TRBV11-3; CDR3aa: CASSPWDRDSYEQYF; CDR3nt: TGTGCCAGCAGCCCATGGGACAGGGACTCCTACGAGCAGTACTTC
d_gene: -; abundance: -; j_gene: TRBJ1-3; len: 14; v_gene: TRBV11-2; CDR3aa: CASSLNRARNTIYF; CDR3nt: TGTGCCAGCAGCTTGAACAGGGCTCGAAACACCATATATTTT
d_gene: TRBD2; abundance: -; j_gene: TRBJ2-3; len: 17; v_gene: TRBV9; CDR3aa: CASSTGTSGGAGDTQYF; CDR3nt: TGTGCCAGCAGCACCGGGACTAGCGGGGGGGCGGGAGATACGCAGTATTTT
d_gene: -; abundance: -; j_gene: TRBJ1-2; len: 13; v_gene: TRBV10-3; CDR3aa: CAITRAENYGYTF; CDR3nt: TGTGCCATCACAAGGGCGGAAAACTATGGCTACACCTTC
d_gene: -; abundance: -; j_gene: TRBJ2-3; len: 13; v_gene: TRBV5-5; CDR3aa: CASSLWSTDTQYF; CDR3nt: TGTGCCAGCAGCTTGTGGAGCACAGATACGCAGTATTTT
d_gene: TRBD2; abundance: -; j_gene: TRBJ2-3; len: 15; v_gene: TRBV7-9; CDR3aa: CASSPDSGGLNTQYF; CDR3nt: TGTGCCAGCAGCCCAGATAGCGGGGGATTAAATACGCAGTATTTT
d_gene: -; abundance: -; j_gene: TRBJ1-2; len: 15; v_gene: TRBV5-6; CDR3aa: CASSRPGHGNYGYTF; CDR3nt: TGTGCCAGCAGCCGTCCAGGGCACGGTAACTATGGCTACACCTTC
d_gene: TRBD2; abundance: -; j_gene: TRBJ2-7; len: 13; v_gene: TRBV5-4; CDR3aa: CASSRAGGYEQYF; CDR3nt: TGTGCCAGCAGTCGAGCCGGGGGGTACGAGCAGTACTTC
d_gene: -; abundance: -; j_gene: TRBJ2-1; len: 11; v_gene: TRBV29-1; CDR3aa: CSSQVYNEQFF; CDR3nt: TGCAGCTCACAGGTCTACAATGAGCAGTTCTTC
d_gene: TRBD1; abundance: -; j_gene: TRBJ2-1; len: 14; v_gene: TRBV7-2; CDR3aa: CASSLGTAYNEQFF; CDR3nt: TGTGCCAGCAGCTTGGGGACAGCCTACAATGAGCAGTTCTTC
d_gene: TRBD1; abundance: -; j_gene: TRBJ2-3; len: 18; v_gene: TRBV10-3; CDR3aa: CAISESLTGETSTDTQYF; CDR3nt: TGTGCCATCAGTGAGTCTCTTACAGGGGAAACTAGCACAGATACGCAGTATTTT
d_gene: -; abundance: -; j_gene: TRBJ2-7; len: 16; v_gene: TRBV5-5; CDR3aa: CASSLGPGDYSYEQYF; CDR3nt: TGTGCCAGCAGCTTGGGGCCCGGGGATTACTCCTACGAGCAGTACTTC
d_gene: -; abundance: -; j_gene: TRBJ1-5; len: 15; v_gene: TRBV6-1; CDR3aa: CASRVRAENNQPQHF; CDR3nt: TGTGCCAGCAGGGTCAGGGCCGAGAACAATCAGCCCCAGCATTTT
d_gene: TRBD2; abundance: -; j_gene: TRBJ2-1; len: 18; v_gene: TRBV5-5; CDR3aa: CASSPLSAGGPLNNEQFF; CDR3nt: TGTGCCAGCAGCCCCCTCAGCGCGGGAGGCCCCCTAAACAATGAGCAGTTCTTC
d_gene: -; abundance: -; j_gene: TRBJ1-1; len: 14; v_gene: TRBV5-6; CDR3aa: CASSPSDPRAEAFF; CDR3nt: TGTGCCAGCAGCCCCAGCGACCCTCGGGCTGAAGCTTTCTTT
d_gene: TRBD1; abundance: -; j_gene: TRBJ1-2; len: 13; v_gene: TRBV5-4; CDR3aa: CASSLNRGIGYTF; CDR3nt: TGTGCCAGCAGCTTGAACAGGGGGATTGGCTACACCTTC
d_gene: -; abundance: once; j_gene: TRBJ1-1; len: 13; v_gene: TRBV6-6; CDR3aa: CASTWERNAEAFF; CDR3nt: TGTGCCAGCACCTGGGAGCGAAACGCTGAAGCTTTCTTT
d_gene: -; abundance: few; j_gene: TRBJ1-1; len: 10; v_gene: TRBV20-1; CDR3aa: CSAPRTEAFF; CDR3nt: TGCAGTGCTCCTCGGACTGAAGCTTTCTTT
d_gene: TRBD1; abundance: few; j_gene: TRBJ2-5; len: 15; v_gene: TRBV6-6; CDR3aa: CASRPGQGYQETQYF; CDR3nt: TGTGCCAGCAGGCCCGGACAGGGATATCAAGAGACCCAGTACTTC
d_gene: -; abundance: -; j_gene: TRBJ2-2; len: 15; v_gene: TRBV2; CDR3aa: CASRQALANTGELFF; CDR3nt: TGTGCCAGCAGACAGGCGCTCGCGAACACCGGGGAGCTGTTTTTT
d_gene: -; abundance: -; j_gene: TRBJ1-6; len: 16; v_gene: TRBV5-6; CDR3aa: CASRLFGESYNSPLHF; CDR3nt: TGTGCCAGCAGGCTTTTCGGGGAATCCTATAATTCACCCCTCCACTTT
d_gene: -; abundance: -; j_gene: TRBJ2-2; len: 14; v_gene: TRBV6-1; CDR3aa: CASTLPRDTGELFF; CDR3nt: TGTGCCAGCACCCTACCGAGGGACACCGGGGAGCTGTTTTTT
d_gene: -; abundance: -; j_gene: TRBJ2-7; len: 11; v_gene: TRBV6-6; CDR3aa: CASKRAYEQYF; CDR3nt: TGTGCCAGCAAAAGGGCCTACGAGCAGTACTTC
d_gene: TRBD1; abundance: -; j_gene: TRBJ1-4; len: 14; v_gene: TRBV9; CDR3aa: CASSVGQGDEKLFF; CDR3nt: TGTGCCAGCAGCGTGGGACAGGGGGATGAAAAACTGTTTTTT
d_gene: TRBD1; abundance: few; j_gene: TRBJ1-6; len: 16; v_gene: TRBV4-3; CDR3aa: CASSQGVTGANSPLHF; CDR3nt: TGCGCCAGCAGCCAAGGTGTTACAGGGGCGAATTCACCCCTCCACTTT
d_gene: TRBD1; abundance: -; j_gene: TRBJ1-1; len: 14; v_gene: TRBV15; CDR3aa: CATSRQDRGPEAFF; CDR3nt: TGTGCCACCAGCAGACAGGACAGGGGCCCTGAAGCTTTCTTT
d_gene: -; abundance: -; j_gene: TRBJ1-2; len: 12; v_gene: TRBV5-6; CDR3aa: CASSGRHYGYTF; CDR3nt: TGTGCCAGCAGCGGGAGGCACTATGGCTACACCTTC
d_gene: -; abundance: -; j_gene: TRBJ2-1; len: 13; v_gene: TRBV7-7; CDR3aa: CASSPTGANEQFF; CDR3nt: TGTGCCAGCAGCCCGACGGGGGCGAATGAGCAGTTCTTC
d_gene: TRBD2; abundance: -; j_gene: TRBJ2-3; len: 17; v_gene: TRBV5-4; CDR3aa: CASSLSTRGGRADTQYF; CDR3nt: TGTGCCAGCAGCTTGTCAACGCGGGGGGGCCGGGCAGATACGCAGTATTTT
d_gene: TRBD1; abundance: few; j_gene: TRBJ1-6; len: 13; v_gene: TRBV5-1; CDR3aa: CASSRDRITSLHF; CDR3nt: TGCGCCAGCAGCAGGGACAGGATCACATCCCTCCACTTT
d_gene: TRBD1; abundance: -; j_gene: TRBJ1-5; len: 16; v_gene: TRBV18; CDR3aa: CASSQNDRGRDQPQHF; CDR3nt: TGTGCCAGCTCACAAAATGACAGGGGGCGGGATCAGCCCCAGCATTTT
d_gene: TRBD1; abundance: -; j_gene: TRBJ1-1; len: 14; v_gene: TRBV19; CDR3aa: CASSYRGVRTEAFF; CDR3nt: TGTGCCAGTAGTTACAGGGGTGTTCGAACTGAAGCTTTCTTT
d_gene: -; abundance: -; j_gene: TRBJ2-7; len: 13; v_gene: TRBV7-2; CDR3aa: CASSLDYGYEQYF; CDR3nt: TGTGCCAGCAGCTTAGATTACGGTTACGAGCAGTACTTC
d_gene: -; abundance: -; j_gene: TRBJ1-1; len: 13; v_gene: TRBV7-9; CDR3aa: CASSVEGPAEAFF; CDR3nt: TGTGCCAGCAGCGTAGAGGGTCCGGCTGAAGCTTTCTTT
d_gene: -; abundance: -; j_gene: TRBJ2-5; len: 13; v_gene: TRBV18; CDR3aa: CASSPTIQETQYF; CDR3nt: TGTGCCAGCTCACCAACGATCCAAGAGACCCAGTACTTC
d_gene: -; abundance: -; j_gene: TRBJ2-3; len: 15; v_gene: TRBV5-8; CDR3aa: CASSRHVQGSDTQYF; CDR3nt: TGTGCCAGCAGCCGGCATGTTCAGGGCTCAGATACGCAGTATTTT